Listed below are T cell receptor beta chains from one sample, sequenced in a study of T cells after yellow fever vaccination. TCRdb analysed the 5' RACE reads with MiXCR anew, one entry per CDR3 protein. The table lists 400,000 to 450,000 distinct CDR3 sequences, 15% to 20% of them singletons. The sample here was PBMCs, taken before the yellow fever booster vaccination. These TCRs come from a man between 18 and 35 years old who received the YFV17D yellow fever vaccine. The CDR3 runs from the conserved cysteine through the conserved F or W. D genes are given only for firm matches. The size entry is marked missing in some rows and otherwise reads once, few, many or a size class.

clone_size	d_call	v_call	j_call	cdr3_nt	cdr3_aa
many	.	TRBV12-3/TRBV12-4	TRBJ2-1	TGTGCCAGCAGTCGCCCCCCCCCCGGGGCTGAGCAGTTCTTC	CASSRPPPGAEQFF
many	.	TRBV4-1	TRBJ2-3	TGCGCCAGCAGCCACGACCAGGGGCCGCAGTATTTT	CASSHDQGPQYF
few	TRBD1	TRBV20-1	TRBJ2-2	TGCAGTGCTAGGGTGATTCGGGACAGGGGGCTCGGGGAGCTGTTTTTT	CSARVIRDRGLGELFF
few	.	TRBV7-2	TRBJ2-5	TGTGCCAGCAGCTTAGCGCCATGGCGGCTCCAAGAGACCCAGTACTTC	CASSLAPWRLQETQYF
.	TRBD1	TRBV12-3/TRBV12-4	TRBJ1-1	TGTGCCAGCAGCTACATCGGGACAGCGAACACTGAAGCTTTCTTT	CASSYIGTANTEAFF
.	.	TRBV5-4	TRBJ2-3	TGTGCCAGCCTCTCAGAGGCTGATACGCAGTATTTT	CASLSEADTQYF
.	TRBD1	TRBV7-2	TRBJ2-1	TGTGCCAGCAGCCCCGAGGGGGCGCGTAACAATGAGCAGTTCTTC	CASSPEGARNNEQFF
few	TRBD2	TRBV12-3/TRBV12-4	TRBJ2-1	TGTGCCAGCAGTTCGACTAGCGGGGTCCATGAGCAGTTCTTC	CASSSTSGVHEQFF
few	.	TRBV7-9	TRBJ2-3	TGTGCCAGCAGCCCCAGCAACCCCTACGGTCCTTGGGATACGCAGTATTTT	CASSPSNPYGPWDTQYF
.	TRBD2	TRBV4-1	TRBJ2-3	TGCGCCAGCAGCCAAGATGCGACTAGCGGGCCAGATACGCAGTATTTT	CASSQDATSGPDTQYF
.	.	TRBV10-3	TRBJ1-5	TGTGCCATCAGTGAGGTTGGGTTAAATCAGCCCCAGCATTTT	CAISEVGLNQPQHF
.	.	TRBV4-3	TRBJ1-1	TGCGCCAGCAGCCAAGATGTTACTATAATAGGGGGGCGCACTGAAGCTTTCTTT	CASSQDVTIIGGRTEAFF
.	.	TRBV29-1	TRBJ2-7	TGCAGCGTCCCCGTAGGTATTGGGCAGTACTTC	CSVPVGIGQYF
many	.	TRBV11-2	TRBJ2-3	TGTGCCAGCAGTTGGGGAGTGCTCACAGATACGCAGTATTTT	CASSWGVLTDTQYF
few	.	TRBV14	TRBJ2-7	TGTGCCAGCAGCCTTACACCTCGCGAGCAGTACTTC	CASSLTPREQYF
.	.	TRBV20-1	TRBJ1-1	TGCAGTGCTAGAAAGGGGGGCGCTTTCTTT	CSARKGGAFF
.	.	TRBV6-2/TRBV6-3	TRBJ1-1	TGTGCCAGCAGTCCCAGGGGCGTTGCTGAAGCTTTCTTT	CASSPRGVAEAFF
.	TRBD1	TRBV7-2	TRBJ1-6	TGTGCCAGCAGCCCGCGACAGGGGAATAATTCACCCCTCCACTTT	CASSPRQGNNSPLHF
.	TRBD1	TRBV14	TRBJ2-3	TGTGCCAGCAGCCGAGCGACAGGGAGAGTAACAGATACGCAGTATTTT	CASSRATGRVTDTQYF